The TCR beta chain under discussion was sequenced for a study of CD8 T cells in ankylosing spondylitis. 5'-RACE, quantitative and with molecular barcodes, yielded the TCR beta libraries. MiXCR was run by TCRdb on the 5' RACE reads, yielding one entry per CDR3 protein. The table has some 200,000 distinct CDR3 sequences, roughly 13% seen once. Findings of the study overall: Enrichment of disease-linked clones was reportedly significant in matched ankylosing spondylitis synovial fluid.

This clonotype has a count of ten or more. What it recognizes is unknown. Trimming took 6 bases from V and 3 from J; bases not matched to a gene: 7. The CDR3 sequence is 15 residues long. This clonotype was obtained from a male donor with ankylosing spondylitis or in good health (not recorded which). Sequencing was performed on blood, either unsorted or a sorted T cell fraction (not recorded which). This rearrangement joins TRBV12-3 or TRBV12-4 to TRBJ2-1, with 8 bases that match TRBD2. CDR3 protein: CASSPSGGYYNEQFF. CDR3 nucleotide sequence: TGTGCCAGCAGCCCAAGCGGGGGCTACTACAATGAGCAGTTCTTC.